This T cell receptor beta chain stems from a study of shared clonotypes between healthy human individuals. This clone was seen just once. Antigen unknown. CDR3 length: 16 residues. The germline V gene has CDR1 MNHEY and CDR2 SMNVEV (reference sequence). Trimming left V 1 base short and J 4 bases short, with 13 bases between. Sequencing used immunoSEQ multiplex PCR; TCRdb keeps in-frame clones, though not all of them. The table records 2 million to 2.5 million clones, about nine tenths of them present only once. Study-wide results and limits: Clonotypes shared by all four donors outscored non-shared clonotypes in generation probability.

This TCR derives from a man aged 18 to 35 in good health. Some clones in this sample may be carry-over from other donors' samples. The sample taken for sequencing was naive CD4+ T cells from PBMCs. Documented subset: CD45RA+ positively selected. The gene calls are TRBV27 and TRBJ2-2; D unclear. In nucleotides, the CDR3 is TGTGCCAGCAGTTTATTTTCCCCTCTTCGCACCGGGGAGCTGTTTTTT. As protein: CASSLFSPLRTGELFF.